This T cell receptor beta chain came from a study of CD8+CD57+ T cells in acquired aplastic anemia. Study context: Each DNA sample taken from sorted CD4+ and CD8+ cells came to about 3 ug on average.

General study points: In CD8+ cells, Simpson's diversity showed no significant difference between patients and controls. Shared by patients and controls, just under 30 CD8+ CDR3s were abundant in patients.

This CDR3 comprises 14 residues. Germline V gene lookup returns CDR1 LNHDA and CDR2 SQIVND (reference sequence). The ends were cut back, 5 bases at V and 2 bases at J, with 12 bases in the middle. The TCR beta profiling, which covered VDJ combination and CDR3 sequence, was carried out using genomic DNA as the template. One entry per CDR3 protein results from TCRdb running MiXCR on the reads. The sample has 150,000 to 200,000 distinct CDR3 sequences, less than 60% seen once. An expansion of CD8+CD57+ cells by flow cytometry had been shown in patients chosen for sequencing. This clonotype was counted a few times. Its antigen is still unknown.

The origin of this receptor is a human donor with aplastic anemia. V gene TRBV19 combines with J gene TRBJ2-5, with D tentatively TRBD1 (6 bases). Sequencing was done on a sample of sorted CD4+, CD8+, or CD8+CD57+ T cells (not recorded which) from PBMCs. This CDR3 reads CASSPRTEQETQYF. The CDR3 region has the DNA TGTGCCAGTAGTCCCCGGACAGAGCAAGAGACCCAGTACTTC.